This T cell receptor (beta chain) was sequenced for a study of blood T cell repertoires in COVID-19. Across the study: In each case, the material was cDNA or gDNA derived from T cells, B-cell-depleted T cells, or PBMCs.

Sequencing used immunoSEQ multiplex PCR; TCRdb keeps in-frame clones, though not all of them. This sample has around 50,000 clones, with 60% to 80% found just once. After removal of 4 bases from V and 2 bases from J, the junction contained 16 bases not matched to a gene. Per the germline V gene, CDR1 is SGHNT and CDR2 is YENEEA. This CDR3 region has 20 residues. The chain couples TRBV11-3 to TRBJ2-1; TRBD2 matches 11 bases. This clonotype was sampled from a woman aged 50 to 65 with acute COVID-19. The sequencing sample was made of PBMCs or T cells enriched from blood (not recorded which). In DNA, the CDR3 is TGTGCCAGCAGCTCCCCTAGCAGGGGAGGTAGCGGGGGGGCCTACAATGAGCAGTTCTTC. It codes for CASSSPSRGGSGGAYNEQFF.